The next 31 T cell receptor beta chains were all read from a single sample in a study of molecular identifiers for immune sequencing clone quantification. TCRdb re-called the PCR reads with MiXCR, one entry per CDR3 protein. The sample records over 35,000 distinct CDR3 sequences, approximately 22% being singletons. The specimen was naive CD8+ T cells from blood, with Jurkat cell RNA spiked in. Regarding subset: FACS-sorted CD8+CD4-CCR7+CD45RA+ naive T cells. The receptor source for this set is a human donor in good health. Some libraries in this study had Jurkat cell RNA spiked in.

For this clonotype: The junction departs from the called germline gene at one end, perhaps through a read error. V gene TRBV12-3 or TRBV12-4 combines with J gene TRBJ2-2, with 7 bases aligning to TRBD2. CDR3 size: 15 residues. The CDR3 sequence: CACSLGTTHTGELFF. The CDR3 DNA sequence: TGTGCCTGCAGTTTGGGGACTACACACACCGGGGAGCTGTTTTTT.

This clonotype has a count of ten or more. The chain carries TRBV4-3 and TRBJ2-7; TRBD1 agrees at 7 bases. This CDR3 contains 15 residues. Germline assignment: CDR1 LGHNA and CDR2 YSLEER. Unmatched junction bases numbered 8, after V lost 1 base and J lost 5 bases. The CDR3 nucleotides are TGCGCCAGCAGCCAAGCCCACAGGGGTAGAAACGAGCAGTACTTC. Protein product: CASSQAHRGRNEQYF.

This clonotype was seen many times. V is TRBV30 and J is TRBJ1-1; a weak D match, TRBD1 (5 bases). The CDR3 runs 14 residues. The V end lost 0 bases, the J end lost 3 bases, and 11 bases lay between the germline ends. Germline V gives CDR1 GTSNPN, CDR2 SVGIG (reference sequence). In DNA form, the CDR3 reads TGTGCCTGGAGTGTACAAGGGGATTACACTGAAGCTTTCTTT. Its translation: CAWSVQGDYTEAFF.

This chain connects TRBV7-2 to TRBJ2-2; no clear D. The CDR3 has 14 residues. Germline V gene data show CDR1 as SGHTA and CDR2 as FQGNSA. With 5 bases removed from V and 4 bases from J, the gap between germline ends came to 11 bases. Written as DNA, the CDR3 is TGTGCCAGCAGCGTAGGGCCGACCACCGGGGAGCTGTTTTTT. Its protein product is CASSVGPTTGELFF.

This clonotype was seen ten or more times. The rearrangement links TRBV20-1 to TRBJ2-7, with D perhaps TRBD2 (5 bases). The CDR3 is 15 residues long. The ends were cut back, 5 bases at V and 0 bases at J, with 17 bases in the middle. Germline loops: CDR1 DFQATT, CDR2 SNEGSKA (reference sequence). This CDR3 is CSAGSWRRSSYEQYF. The DNA for the CDR3 is TGCAGTGCTGGTTCTTGGAGGAGGAGCTCCTACGAGCAGTACTTC.

A word on this clonotype: A much larger clonotype is one base distant, so this may be a read error. The gene calls are TRBV20-1 and TRBJ1-2, with 9 bases fitting TRBD1. This CDR3 has 14 residues. CDR1 and CDR2 from the germline V gene are DFQATT and SNEGSKA (reference sequence). This CDR3 is CSASPAGQGYGNTF. The DNA of the CDR3 is TGCAGTGCTAGCCCTGCCGGACAGGGGTATGGCAACACCTTC.

For this clonotype: One junction end disagrees with the germline gene, perhaps due to a read error. The V and J genes are TRBV7-2 and TRBJ2-1; 10 positions match TRBD2. The CDR3 sequence is 15 residues long. CDR1 and CDR2 (germline): SGHTA, FQGNSA. CDR3 coding DNA: TGTGCCGGCAGCCCAGGAATAGCGGGGGGCGATGAGCGGTTCTTC. Its translation is CAGSPGIAGGDERFF.

A note on this clonotype: Just one base apart from a much larger clone, this may be a read error. The chain combines TRBV10-3 with TRBJ2-1; TRBD1 aligns across 7 bases. CDR1 ENHRY and CDR2 SYGVKD come from the germline V gene. The CDR3 has 15 residues. The CDR3 spells CAISESVDRYNGQFF. The CDR3 bases are TGTGCCATCAGTGAGTCCGTGGACAGGTACAATGGGCAGTTCTTC.

This clonotype appeared many times. This sequence joins TRBV25-1 and TRBJ2-3; D is unclear. Germline values: CDR1 MGHDK, CDR2 SYGVNS. Trimming shortened V by 3 bases and J by 1 base, and 11 bases separated the two germline ends. The CDR3 loop spans 15 amino acids. CDR3 amino acids: CASSDGRYRTDTQYF. The CDR3, as DNA: TGTGCCAGCAGTGACGGACGGTATCGCACAGATACGCAGTATTTT.

This clonotype turned up a few times. The J gene is TRBJ2-1, the V gene TRBV27, with TRBD1 matching over 8 bases. Germline CDR1 and CDR2: MNHEY and SMNVEV (reference sequence). Losses at the gene ends were 7 bases for V and 6 bases for J; bases not matched to a gene: 11. CDR3 size: 15 residues. The CDR3 here is CASTAGTGGFNEQFF. In DNA form, the CDR3 reads TGTGCCAGCACTGCCGGTACAGGGGGATTCAATGAGCAGTTCTTC.

There are many counts of this clonotype. The V gene is TRBV20-1, the J gene TRBJ2-7; D gene ambiguous. Germline V lookup: CDR1 DFQATT, CDR2 SNEGSKA (reference sequence). CDR3 length: 13 amino acids. V was cut by 6 bases and J by 2 bases, with 14 bases left in between. CDR3 nucleotide sequence: TGCAGTGCCCGAGAGTCTGGGGCCTACGAGCAGTACTTC. This encodes CSARESGAYEQYF.

For this clonotype: This clone may be a read error of a much larger clone one base away. The V call is TRBV12-3 or TRBV12-4, the J call TRBJ2-5; 15 nucleotides line up with TRBD2. Unmatched junction bases numbered 4, after V lost 6 bases and J lost 5 bases. This CDR3 spans 15 amino acids. The CDR3 nucleotides are TGTGCCAGCAGCGGACTAGCGGGGGGGCCGGAGACCCAGTACTTC. Translating it yields CASSGLAGGPETQYF.

In its sample, this clonotype was seen many times. The chain recombines TRBV19 with TRBJ1-5; 8 bases map to TRBD1. Germline loops: CDR1 LNHDA, CDR2 SQIVND (reference sequence). The CDR3 is 13 amino acids. V lost 6 bases to trimming and J lost 6 bases; unmatched junction nucleotides: 4. CDR3 bases: TGTGCCAGTAGGGGGACAGGAGCTCAGCCCCAGCATTTT. Its protein product is CASRGTGAQPQHF.

The table lists this clonotype with many counts. The rearrangement uses TRBV7-2 and TRBJ2-3, with 9 bases that match TRBD2. Trimming took 1 base from V and 2 from J; bases not matched to a gene: 4. The CDR3 loop spans 16 amino acids. Germline values: CDR1 SGHTA, CDR2 FQGNSA. For the CDR3, the DNA is TGTGCCAGCAGCTTAGTAGCGGGAGCCTACACAGATACGCAGTATTTT. Its translation is CASSLVAGAYTDTQYF.

Many counts were recorded for this clonotype. The V call is TRBV6-5, the J call TRBJ2-3; unclear D gene. CDR1 MNHEY and CDR2 SVGAGI come from the germline V gene. The CDR3 runs to 13 residues. The V and J ends lost 7 bases and 5 bases respectively, with 13 bases between them. CDR3 DNA sequence: TGTGCCAGCACCGAACCCCAAGAAGATACGCAGTATTTT. Amino acid sequence: CASTEPQEDTQYF.

Ten or more counts support this clonotype. The chain is built from TRBV20-1 and TRBJ2-3; the match to TRBD2 covers 9 bases. This CDR3 spans 13 amino acids. V lost 4 bases and J lost 12; bases outside the gene matches: 11. Germline V gives CDR1 DFQATT, CDR2 SNEGSKA (reference sequence). In nucleotides, the CDR3 is TGCAGTGCTACTAGCGGGGTAATACTCTCCCAGTATTTT. It codes for CSATSGVILSQYF.

About this clonotype: A read error may explain this, as a much larger clone is one base away. V and J are TRBV27 and TRBJ1-4, with no clear D. Germline CDR1 is MNHEY and CDR2 is SMNVEV (reference sequence). The CDR3 has 15 amino acids. CDR3 sequence: CASSFWPATNEKLSF. CDR3 DNA: TGTGCCAGCAGTTTCTGGCCGGCAACTAATGAAAAACTGTCTTTT.

This clonotype was found many times. The chain uses TRBV27 and TRBJ2-3; TRBD2 agrees at 9 bases. Germline assignment: CDR1 MNHEY and CDR2 SMNVEV (reference sequence). With 4 bases clipped from V and 3 bases from J, the junction kept 11 bases outside the gene matches. The CDR3 covers 17 residues. The CDR3 loop reads CASSSLSSGRRTDTQYF. In nucleotides, the CDR3 is TGTGCCAGCAGTTCCCTCTCGAGCGGGAGGAGGACAGATACGCAGTATTTT.

This clonotype was seen a handful of times. This clone may be a read error of a much larger clone one base away. The chain couples TRBV6-5 to TRBJ1-1; 7 bases fit TRBD1. CDR3 length: 13 residues. The V segment lost 6 bases and the J segment 5 bases; nucleotides outside the gene matches: 6. CDR1 is MNHEY and CDR2 is SVGAGI in the germline V gene. CDR3 protein: CASRTGIRTEAFF. CDR3 sequence (DNA): TGTGCCAGCAGGACAGGGATTAGGACTGAAGCTTTCTTT.

This clonotype was detected ten times or more. The V and J genes are TRBV6-5 and TRBJ1-1; TRBD1 is a possible D gene (5 bases). The V gene's germline CDR1 is MNHEY and CDR2 SVGAGI. The V end lost 4 bases, the J end lost 1 base, and 10 bases lay between the germline ends. The CDR3 consists of 14 residues. The CDR3 region has the DNA TGTGCCAGCAGTTCCCGGGGGGAGAACACTGAAGCTTTCTTT. Protein product: CASSSRGENTEAFF.

This clonotype was seen ten or more times. The chain uses TRBV6-5 and TRBJ2-1; D is ambiguous. V was cut by 2 bases and J by 5 bases, with 7 bases left in between. The CDR3 is made up of 13 amino acids. Germline V gives CDR1 MNHEY, CDR2 SVGAGI. The CDR3 DNA reads as TGTGCCAGCAGTTACGGGCAGAACAATGAGCAGTTCTTC. It specifies CASSYGQNNEQFF.

This clonotype appeared many times. The V call is TRBV6-1, the J call TRBJ2-7; the match to TRBD2 covers 8 bases. Trimming at V came to 0 bases and at J to 4 bases, leaving 5 bases not matched to a gene. The V gene's germline CDR1 is MNHNS and CDR2 SASEGT. The CDR3 runs 15 residues. CDR3 DNA: TGTGCCAGCAGTGAAGCGGCGGGGGGCGGGTACGAGCAGTACTTC. This gives the protein CASSEAAGGGYEQYF.

In this sample, this clonotype turned up a few times. The gene calls are TRBV18 and TRBJ1-1; D unresolved. V lost 3 bases, J lost 4 bases, and 9 bases lay in between. Germline values: CDR1 KGHSH, CDR2 LQKENI. The CDR3 has 13 amino acids. CDR3 DNA sequence: TGTGCCAGCTCACCGGGAGTAGGCACTGAAGCTTTCTTT. This sequence encodes CASSPGVGTEAFF.

This clonotype has ten or more counts. CDR3 in DNA: TGTGCCGGCCGAACGGGGTCTGGCACAGATACGCAGTATTTT. Translated: CAGRTGSGTDTQYF. The J gene is TRBJ2-3, the V gene TRBV13, with a possible D match to TRBD2 (5 bases). The V end lost 11 bases, the J end lost 1 base, and 16 bases lay between the germline ends. This CDR3 has 14 residues. Germline values: CDR1 PRHDT, CDR2 FYEKMQ (reference sequence).

Concerning this clonotype: This clone may be a read error of a much larger clone one base away. V and J are TRBV19 and TRBJ2-7; D is possibly TRBD1 or TRBD2 (5 bases each). The CDR3 contains 16 residues. CDR1 and CDR2 (germline): LNHDA, SQIVND (reference sequence). CDR3 bases: TGTGCCTGTAGTATAGTTGGGACGCGGCCTGACTACGAGCAGTACTTC. Translation gives CACSIVGTRPDYEQYF.

This clonotype was observed at least ten times. The CDR3 nucleotides read TGTGCCAGCAGTTTTTCCCTAGCGGGAGATATCACAGATACGCAGTATTTT. As protein: CASSFSLAGDITDTQYF. This sequence joins TRBV28 and TRBJ2-3, with TRBD2 matching over 10 bases. This CDR3 spans 17 amino acids. Trimming at V came to 3 bases and at J to 2 bases, leaving 8 bases not matched to a gene. Germline V gives CDR1 MDHEN, CDR2 SYDVKM.

This clonotype occurred many times. This chain joins TRBV9 and TRBJ2-3; D is possibly TRBD2 (7 bases). The CDR3 consists of 16 residues. Between the trimmed V and J ends, which lost 4 bases and 6 bases, there was a span of 21 bases. CDR1 SGDLS and CDR2 YYNGEE come from the germline V gene. The CDR3 protein is CASSPFSGGPTDTQYF. The CDR3 DNA sequence: TGTGCCAGCAGCCCCTTTTCCGGGGGGCCCACTGATACGCAGTATTTT.

This clonotype came up a few times. The rearrangement links TRBV5-4 to TRBJ2-7; no definite D call. Germline-derived CDR1 and CDR2 are SGHNT and YYREEE (reference sequence). The V end was cut by 3 bases, the J end by 0 bases, with 10 bases between. The CDR3 runs to 14 residues. CDR3 amino acids: CASSSQSTSYEQYF. CDR3 in DNA: TGTGCCAGCAGCTCCCAGTCTACCTCCTACGAGCAGTACTTC.

This clonotype was picked up many times. The chain recombines TRBV4-3 with TRBJ2-1; 9 nucleotides align to TRBD1. The CDR3 covers 15 residues. V was clipped by 0 bases and J by 6 bases; unmatched bases: 3. Germline lookup yields CDR1 LGHNA and CDR2 YSLEER. The CDR3 sequence: CASSQEWTGVNEQFF. DNA of the CDR3: TGCGCCAGCAGCCAAGAATGGACAGGGGTCAATGAGCAGTTCTTC.

A word on this clonotype: A much more abundant neighbour one base away suggests this may be a read error. This sequence joins TRBV19 and TRBJ1-1; D is ambiguous. This CDR3 is built from 13 residues. V gave up 4 bases and J gave up 5 bases, with 11 bases separating them. CDR1 LNHDA and CDR2 SQIVND come from the germline V gene (reference sequence). The CDR3 sequence: CASSRPSWTEAFF. CDR3 sequence (DNA): TGTGCCAGTAGTAGACCCAGTTGGACTGAAGCTTTCTTT.

The V call is TRBV29-1, the J call TRBJ2-7; D unclear. CDR1 and CDR2 from the germline V gene are SQVTM and ANQGSEA. This CDR3 comprises 10 residues. Trimming took off 4 bases at V and 5 bases at J, with 6 bases between the two ends. The CDR3 here is CSVVVHEQYF. As DNA, the CDR3 is TGCAGCGTTGTAGTGCACGAGCAGTACTTC.